One and the same sample provided the 26 T cell receptor beta chains below, sequenced in a study of CD8+CD57+ T cells in acquired aplastic anemia (dated by TCRdb to between 2017 and 2018). Flow cytometry had shown CD8+CD57+ cell expansion in the patients selected for sequencing. The sequencer listed for this sample is Illumina HiSeq 2000. Profiling of TCR beta VDJ combinations and CDR3 sequences used genomic DNA as the template. In-frame beta chains were kept once TCRdb had trimmed the public reads at Q25 with fastp and called clones with MiXCR. Each CDR3 protein gets just one entry, which takes the most common genes and DNA from the rows behind it. The sample table records about 200,000 distinct CDR3 sequences; roughly two thirds of these occur just once. In total, the top ten clones hold around 50% of the sample. The source material was sorted CD4+, CD8+, or CD8+CD57+ T cells (not recorded which) from PBMCs. The receptor source for this set is a human donor with aplastic anemia.

This clonotype was observed a few times. J is TRBJ2-1 and V is TRBV14, with D tentatively TRBD2 (6 bases). CDR1 and CDR2 (germline): SGHDN, FVKESK. V lost 1 base and J lost 9, with 13 bases in between. This CDR3 spans 14 amino acids. The CDR3 loop reads CASSQGAGWGEQFF. Written as DNA, the CDR3 is TGTGCCAGCAGCCAAGGTGCGGGGTGGGGTGAGCAGTTCTTC.

The chain has TRBV5-4 and TRBJ2-1; TRBD2 agrees at 7 bases. V gave up 0 bases and J gave up 2 bases; unmatched junction bases: 5. Germline assignment: CDR1 SGHNT and CDR2 YYREEE (reference sequence). CDR3 length: 16 amino acids. CDR3 coding DNA: TGTGCCAGCAGCTTGGGTGGGCGGGGGACCTACAATGAGCAGTTCTTC. It is translated as CASSLGGRGTYNEQFF.

This clonotype was detected only a few times. The chain carries TRBV5-6 and TRBJ2-3; no definite D call. The V gene lost 4 bases and the J gene lost 8 bases, with 11 bases spanning the gap. The germline V gene encodes CDR1 SGHDT and CDR2 YYEEEE. The CDR3 spans 12 residues. The CDR3 protein is CASSLGPGTQYF. The CDR3 coding sequence is TGTGCCAGCAGCCTAGGACCGGGTACGCAGTATTTT.

Turning to this clonotype: A read error is likely, as this CDR3 ends without the conserved phenylalanine or tryptophan. This sequence joins TRBV19 and TRBJ2-7; 8 bases agree with TRBD1. The CDR3 runs 13 residues. Trimming at V came to 6 bases and at J to 4 bases, leaving 5 bases not matched to a gene. Germline lookup yields CDR1 LNHDA and CDR2 SQIVND (reference sequence). CDR3 sequence (DNA): TGTGCCAGTAGGGACAGGGTGCAATACGAGCAGTACTCC. Encoded protein: CASRDRVQYEQYS.

V and J are TRBV20-1 and TRBJ2-5, with TRBD1 identical over 8 bases. The J segment lost 5 bases and the V segment lost 6 bases, leaving 17 bases of the junction unmatched. There are 16 residues in the CDR3. Germline V gene data show CDR1 as DFQATT and CDR2 as SNEGSKA (reference sequence). CDR3 sequence reads: CSALPPGQGAGETQYF. As DNA, the CDR3 is TGCAGTGCCCTCCCCCCTGGGCAGGGGGCCGGGGAGACCCAGTACTTC.

The CDR3 DNA is TGTGCCAGCAGCCCCCCAGGGACAGGGGGCGCGGGTTCACCCCTCCACTTT. Protein product: CASSPPGTGGAGSPLHF. V gene TRBV7-8 combines with J gene TRBJ1-6; 12 bases agree with TRBD1. The length of the CDR3 is 17 residues. V dropped 5 bases and J dropped 9; count of bases not matched to a gene: 11. Germline loops: CDR1 SGHVS, CDR2 FQNEAQ.

The CDR3 sequence is CASTDPGYGYTF. The DNA for the CDR3 is TGTGCCAGTACGGACCCGGGATATGGCTACACCTTC. The chain joins TRBV19 to TRBJ1-2; D is ambiguous. The germline CDR1 and CDR2 sequences are LNHDA and SQIVND (reference sequence). The CDR3 runs to 12 residues. Between the trimmed V and J ends, which lost 7 bases and 5 bases, there was a span of 11 bases.

This clonotype was detected once. This chain uses TRBV5-1 with TRBJ2-5; TRBD1 might be the D (6 bases). The V end lost 4 bases, the J end lost 1 base, and 14 bases lay between the germline ends. The CDR3 covers 15 residues. In germline, CDR1 is SGHRS, CDR2 YFSETQ. CDR3 protein: CASSQPLTGQETQYF. As DNA, the CDR3 is TGCGCCAGCAGCCAACCCCTGACAGGCCAAGAGACCCAGTACTTC.

This clonotype was recorded at least ten times. The junction and the germline gene differ at one end; a read error may be behind it. This chain joins TRBV12-5 and TRBJ1-1; D is unclear. Germline-derived CDR1 and CDR2 are LGHNT and FRNRAP. The CDR3 loop spans 11 amino acids. CDR3 bases: TGTGCTAGTGCCTTCCTCGGAGTGGGTGAGTTT. It encodes CASAFLGVGEF.

V and J are TRBV2 and TRBJ1-4; D gene ambiguous. Trimming took 6 bases from V and 0 from J, leaving 8 bases between them. Germline V gene lookup returns CDR1 SNHLY and CDR2 FYNNEI. The CDR3 extends over 14 amino acids. CDR3 bases: TGTGCCAGCAGGGGCGGGGCAACTAATGAAAAACTGTTTTTT. This gives the protein CASRGGATNEKLFF.

Here the CDR3 reads CASSHSHYGYTF. The CDR3 nucleotides are TGTGCCAGCAGCCACTCCCACTATGGCTACACCTTC. The chain carries TRBV7-3 and TRBJ1-2; unclear D gene. CDR1 and CDR2 from the germline V gene are SGHTA and FQGTGA. The CDR3 spans 12 residues. Trimming stripped 5 bases from V and 3 bases from J, with 7 bases between.

J is TRBJ1-1 and V is TRBV12-3 or TRBV12-4; TRBD1 might be the D (5 bases). This CDR3 contains 12 residues. Trimming took off 3 bases at V and 4 bases at J, with 6 bases between the two ends. Here the CDR3 DNA reads TGTGCCAGCAGTTTTCAGGGCACTGAAGCTTTCTTT. Translated: CASSFQGTEAFF.

At least ten counts were recorded for this clonotype. The chain is built from TRBV12-3 or TRBV12-4 and TRBJ2-2; perhaps TRBD2 as D (5 bases). V was pared by 3 bases and J by 8 bases, with 13 bases between. The CDR3 extends over 14 amino acids. The CDR3 sequence is CASSLGGPGGELFF. DNA of the CDR3: TGTGCCAGCAGTTTGGGCGGTCCGGGGGGGGAGCTGTTTTTT.

The sample holds a few counts of this clonotype. The rearrangement joins TRBV19 to TRBJ2-3, with 13 bases matching TRBD2. The germline V gene encodes CDR1 LNHDA and CDR2 SQIVND (reference sequence). V lost 6 bases and J lost 11; bases outside the gene matches: 17. The CDR3 spans 17 residues. CDR3 DNA: TGTGCCAGTAGGACTCGTGCGGGACTAGCGGGGACCCGAGGGCAGTATTTT. Its protein is CASRTRAGLAGTRGQYF.

This clonotype was observed at least ten times. The rearrangement links TRBV7-9 to TRBJ2-2; 8 bases map to TRBD2. This CDR3 is 17 amino acids long. The V gene end was trimmed by 5 bases and the J gene end by 1 base; junction bases not matched to a gene: 9. CDR1 is SEHNR and CDR2 is FQNEAQ in the germline V gene (reference sequence). DNA of the CDR3: TGTGCCAGCAGCCGGATACTAGCGGACCTGAACACCGGGGAGCTGTTTTTT. This sequence encodes CASSRILADLNTGELFF.

In its sample, this clonotype was seen once. The chain carries TRBV12-5 and TRBJ1-1; D remains unclear. CDR1 and CDR2 (germline): LGHNT, FRNRAP. The CDR3 spans 13 residues. V lost 1 base and J 6 bases, leaving 9 bases between the germline ends. CDR3 DNA: TGTGCTAGTGGTTTGGCAGGTCGGCCTGAAGCTTTCTTT. Protein: CASGLAGRPEAFF.

This rearrangement joins TRBV5-5 to TRBJ2-1; D unresolved. The germline V gene has CDR1 SGHKS and CDR2 YYEKEE (reference sequence). V shed 4 bases and J shed 8 bases, with 22 bases lying between them. The CDR3 runs to 16 residues. DNA of the CDR3: TGTGCCAGCAGCCAAGATGTGGCCCCCCACGTGGATGAGCAGTTCTTC. This sequence encodes CASSQDVAPHVDEQFF.

This rearrangement joins TRBV5-5 to TRBJ1-5, with D perhaps matching TRBD1 (5 bases). The length of the CDR3 is 14 residues. CDR1 is SGHKS and CDR2 is YYEKEE in the germline V gene (reference sequence). V lost 4 bases to trimming and J lost 3 bases, with 11 bases between them. The CDR3 sequence: CASSGGTINQPQHF. DNA for the CDR3: TGTGCCAGCAGCGGCGGGACTATCAATCAGCCCCAGCATTTT.

The V and J genes are TRBV29-1 and TRBJ1-2; D perhaps matches TRBD1 (6 bases). CDR1 and CDR2 from the germline V gene are SQVTM and ANQGSEA. CDR3 length: 13 residues. Trimming removed 7 bases at V and 0 bases at J, with 12 bases between. The CDR3 loop reads CSARRGSNYGYTF. CDR3 DNA: TGCAGCGCCCGGAGGGGGTCTAACTATGGCTACACCTTC.

The rearrangement joins TRBV20-1 to TRBJ2-7; TRBD1 aligns across 8 bases. The V gene end was trimmed by 6 bases and the J gene end by 3 bases; junction bases not matched to a gene: 7. The CDR3 contains 13 residues. Germline V gene data show CDR1 as DFQATT and CDR2 as SNEGSKA (reference sequence). CDR3 sequence reads: CSAQGDHDYEQYF. As DNA, the CDR3 is TGCAGTGCACAGGGGGATCACGACTACGAGCAGTACTTC.

In its sample, this clonotype was seen a few times. As DNA, the CDR3 is TGTGCCAGCAGTTTAGGAGGGACTAGCGGCACAGATACGCAGTATTTT. Translation gives CASSLGGTSGTDTQYF. This chain connects TRBV12-3 or TRBV12-4 to TRBJ2-3, with 10 bases identical to TRBD2. With V trimmed by 1 base and J by 1 base, 2 bases remained unmatched. The CDR3 spans 16 residues.

The gene calls are TRBV20-1 and TRBJ2-3; D unclear. Trimming removed 1 base from V and 1 base from J, with 12 bases in between. Germline-derived CDR1 and CDR2 are DFQATT and SNEGSKA (reference sequence). The CDR3 extends over 15 amino acids. CDR3 sequence: CSARASSVGTDTQYF. The CDR3, as DNA: TGCAGTGCTAGAGCTAGTAGTGTGGGCACAGATACGCAGTATTTT.

About this clonotype: Germline and junction disagree at one end, which may indicate a read error. The chain recombines TRBV11-3 with TRBJ1-2, with 7 bases identical to TRBD1. CDR1 is SGHNT, CDR2 YENEEA, per germline. This CDR3 has 12 amino acids. The CDR3 is CASSRAGTEREF. The CDR3 bases are TGTGCCAGCAGCCGTGCAGGGACAGAAAGGGAGTTC.

This chain links TRBV19 with TRBJ1-2, with TRBD1 identical over 7 bases. This CDR3 spans 13 amino acids. CDR1 and CDR2 from the germline V gene are LNHDA and SQIVND (reference sequence). V lost 5 bases and J lost 8; bases outside the gene matches: 8. CDR3 bases: TGTGCCAGTAGTTTCCTTTCGACAGGGGGCTACACCTTC. It codes for CASSFLSTGGYTF.

The rearrangement links TRBV20-1 to TRBJ2-3; maybe TRBD2 (5 bases). Trimming cost V 5 bases and J 1 base, with 16 bases left between them. This CDR3 is built from 15 residues. From germline, CDR1 is DFQATT and CDR2 SNEGSKA (reference sequence). The CDR3 nucleotides read TGCAGTGCTGAACGGACGGGAAGAGGCACAGATACGCAGTATTTT. This gives the protein CSAERTGRGTDTQYF.

This clonotype has a single count. The rearrangement uses TRBV19 and TRBJ2-4; maybe TRBD1 (6 bases). Trimming took off 0 bases at V and 12 bases at J, with 9 bases between the two ends. Germline values: CDR1 LNHDA, CDR2 SQIVND (reference sequence). The CDR3 spans 12 residues. CDR3 protein: CASSIEAGAQYF. CDR3 coding DNA: TGTGCCAGTAGTATAGAGGCAGGGGCTCAGTACTTC.